The rows below give T cell receptor beta chains drawn from one sample of a study of T cells in localized non-small cell lung cancer. TCRdb's table, derived via immunoSEQ multiplex PCR, lists solely in-frame clones and lacks some. Here the sample spans 4,500 to 5,000 clones, about 32% being singletons. Sequences were derived from lung tumor tissue, sampled before any cancer treatment. The receptors were sampled from a woman aged 35 to 70 with stage II squamous cell lung carcinoma. CDR3s include the opening cysteine and the closing phenylalanine or tryptophan. The D gene is left open where the match is weak. Part of the rows lack a size; the others show once, few, many or a class for expanded clones.

TRBV11-3	TRBJ2-1	few	NA	CASSARLVYNEQFF	TGTGCCAGCAGCGCCCGACTAGTTTACAATGAGCAGTTCTTC
TRBV11-3	TRBJ1-2	NA	TRBD1	CASSRIRDRRLAGYTF	TGTGCCAGCAGCCGAATCCGGGACAGGCGTCTGGCTGGCTACACCTTC
TRBV7-6	TRBJ1-2	NA	NA	CASSPEAGVLIPALHGYTF	TGTGCCAGCAGCCCCGAGGCAGGGGTCTTGATACCGGCCCTCCATGGCTACACCTTC
TRBV28	TRBJ2-1	NA	TRBD2	CASSFQSGRRNEQFF	TGTGCCAGCAGTTTTCAGAGCGGGAGGAGGAATGAGCAGTTCTTC
TRBV6-8	TRBJ1-1	medium-sized	NA	CASSYSTWGLNTEAFF	TGTGCCAGCAGTTACTCTACCTGGGGGCTAAACACTGAAGCTTTCTTT
TRBV18	TRBJ2-3	NA	NA	CASSPPLFLEGSTDTQYF	TGTGCCAGCTCACCACCGTTATTTCTGGAGGGTAGCACAGATACGCAGTATTTT
TRBV9	TRBJ1-1	NA	TRBD1	CASSPDRANTEAFF	TGTGCCAGCAGCCCCGACAGGGCGAACACTGAAGCTTTCTTT
TRBV19	TRBJ1-1	NA	TRBD1	CASSLTGGRPANTEAFF	TGTGCCAGTAGTTTGACAGGGGGCCGCCCGGCGAACACTGAAGCTTTCTTT
TRBV6-8	TRBJ1-2	medium-sized	TRBD1	CASSTGQGVGYTF	TGTGCCAGCAGTACGGGACAGGGGGTCGGCTACACCTTC
TRBV19	TRBJ2-1	NA	NA	CASSPLAGEQFF	TGTGCCAGTAGTCCCCTGGCTGGTGAGCAGTTCTTC
TRBV28	TRBJ1-1	few	NA	CASTLRGPNTEAFF	TGTGCCAGCACCCTGCGGGGCCCCAACACTGAAGCTTTCTTT
TRBV6-8	TRBJ2-1	few	TRBD1	CASSVGQGRGFVSYNEQFF	TGTGCCAGCAGTGTTGGACAGGGAAGAGGTTTTGTATCCTACAATGAGCAGTTCTTC
TRBV30	TRBJ1-5	NA	NA	CAWTGSINQPQHF	TGTGCCTGGACAGGAAGTATCAATCAGCCCCAGCATTTT
TRBV29-1	TRBJ2-1	NA	TRBD1	CSAGTGGAEQFF	TGCAGCGCCGGGACAGGGGGCGCGGAGCAGTTCTTC
TRBV6-8	TRBJ2-1	NA	TRBD2	CAISGDLLAGVRNEQFF	TGTGCCATCAGTGGAGACCTACTAGCGGGAGTTAGGAATGAGCAGTTCTTC
TRBV19	TRBJ2-3	NA	TRBD1	CASSHPGTGIYDTQYF	TGTGCCAGCTCACACCCCGGGACAGGGATTTATGATACGCAGTATTTT
TRBV30	TRBJ2-7	NA	TRBD1	CAWSTYIGTATTEQYF	TGTGCCTGGAGTACTTATATCGGGACAGCTACGACCGAGCAGTACTTC
TRBV18	TRBJ2-7	NA	TRBD2	CASAKLADDSYEQYF	TGTGCCAGCGCCAAACTAGCGGACGACTCCTACGAGCAGTACTTC
TRBV28	TRBJ2-7	few	TRBD1	CASSPLEDRTSYEQYF	TGTGCCAGCAGTCCCCTCGAGGACAGGACTTCCTACGAGCAGTACTTC
TRBV11-3	TRBJ1-1	NA	NA	CASSLMAVGSLRAEAFF	TGTGCCAGCAGCTTAATGGCTGTGGGGTCTTTGCGCGCTGAAGCTTTCTTT
TRBV19	TRBJ2-6	NA	NA	CASRTWGGRGGSGANVLTF	TGTGCCAGTAGAACCTGGGGTGGCAGGGGTGGCTCTGGGGCCAACGTCCTGACTTTC
TRBV5-1	TRBJ1-5	once	TRBD1	CASSSGQGNQPQHF	TGCGCCAGCAGCTCCGGACAGGGGAATCAGCCCCAGCATTTT
TRBV18	TRBJ1-3	NA	NA	CASSLRIGRDPGNTIYF	TGTGCCAGCTCCCTTCGGATCGGCAGGGACCCTGGAAACACCATATATTTT
TRBV6-8	TRBJ2-3	NA	TRBD2	CASSVSSGSRTDTQYF	TGTGCCAGCAGTGTATCAAGCGGGAGCCGCACAGATACGCAGTATTTT
TRBV19	TRBJ1-5	few	NA	CASSIVGSLNSNQPQHF	TGTGCCAGTAGTATCGTCGGCAGCCTGAATAGCAATCAGCCCCAGCATTTT
TRBV5-1	TRBJ2-7	NA	TRBD1	CASSFQGASYEQYF	TGCGCCAGCAGCTTTCAGGGGGCCTCCTACGAGCAGTACTTC
TRBV7-5	TRBJ1-6	NA	NA	CASSLVYRRGNSYNSPLHF	TGTGCCAGCAGCTTAGTTTATAGACGAGGGAACTCCTATAATTCACCCCTCCACTTT
TRBV9	TRBJ2-7	few	TRBD2	CASSAGLAGGLYEQYF	TGTGCCAGCAGCGCTGGACTAGCGGGAGGCCTCTACGAGCAGTACTTC
TRBV19	TRBJ2-7	NA	NA	CASSSELGYTEQYF	TGTGCCAGTAGTAGTGAACTAGGGTACACCGAGCAGTACTTC
TRBV5-1	TRBJ1-1	NA	NA	CASRGWVRGYPGTEAFF	TGCGCCAGCAGGGGGTGGGTGAGGGGCTACCCGGGCACTGAAGCTTTCTTT
TRBV28	TRBJ2-5	NA	NA	CASSLNPFSGRETQYF	TGTGCCAGCAGTTTAAACCCCTTCTCGGGCCGGGAGACCCAGTACTTC
TRBV11-3	TRBJ2-7	few	TRBD1	CASSLGGQDYEQYF	TGTGCCAGCAGCTTGGGGGGACAGGATTACGAGCAGTACTTC
TRBV6-8	TRBJ1-5	large	TRBD1	CASNRGSNQPQHF	TGTGCCAGCAACAGGGGTAGCAATCAGCCCCAGCATTTT
TRBV19	TRBJ1-2	NA	TRBD1	CASSRGGADYGYTF	TGTGCCAGTAGTAGAGGGGGCGCGGACTATGGCTACACCTTC
TRBV6-8	TRBJ2-7	NA	TRBD2	CASRASSGGSYEQYF	TGTGCCAGCAGAGCATCTAGCGGGGGCTCCTACGAGCAGTACTTC
TRBV28	TRBJ2-3	few	TRBD2	CASSFLSGTDTQYF	TGTGCCAGCAGTTTTCTTAGCGGGACAGATACGCAGTATTTT
TRBV28	TRBJ2-1	NA	TRBD2	CASSRTSGRAGNEQFF	TGTGCCAGCAGTCGGACTAGCGGGAGGGCAGGCAATGAGCAGTTCTTC
TRBV11-3	TRBJ1-1	few	NA	CASSFSLGSGAEAFF	TGTGCCAGCAGCTTCTCCTTAGGATCAGGGGCTGAAGCTTTCTTT
TRBV9	TRBJ1-4	few	NA	CASSEALGNGIEKLFF	TGTGCCAGCAGTGAAGCGCTTGGGAACGGGATTGAAAAACTGTTTTTT
TRBV28	TRBJ1-4	NA	TRBD1	CASSPDRGTNEKLFF	TGTGCCAGCAGCCCGGACAGGGGGACAAATGAAAAACTGTTTTTT
TRBV28	TRBJ1-1	NA	NA	CASQAPSRREAFF	TGTGCCAGCCAGGCCCCATCTCGACGGGAAGCTTTCTTT
TRBV12-5	TRBJ2-3	NA	NA	CASGLGQSPTDTQYF	TGTGCTAGTGGTTTGGGACAGTCCCCCACAGATACGCAGTATTTT
TRBV15	TRBJ2-7	few	NA	CATSRALGVQSYEQYF	TGTGCCACCAGCAGAGCCCTTGGGGTCCAATCCTACGAGCAGTACTTC
TRBV18	TRBJ1-2	NA	NA	CASSPPDFYGYTF	TGTGCCAGCTCACCACCAGATTTCTATGGCTACACCTTC
TRBV1	TRBJ1-3	NA	NA	CASSRREQGATGNTIYF	TGCGCCAGCAGCCGAAGAGAACAGGGGGCGACTGGAAACACCATATATTTT
TRBV5-1	TRBJ2-3	once	NA	CASSPIGRSSTDTQYF	TGCGCCAGCAGCCCCATTGGACGGTCGAGTACAGATACGCAGTATTTT
TRBV11-3	TRBJ2-1	few	NA	CASSLENSGYNEQFF	TGTGCCAGCAGCTTGGAGAATAGCGGCTACAATGAGCAGTTCTTC
TRBV25-1	TRBJ2-7	NA	TRBD1	CASRHPTGAGEQYF	TGTGCCAGCAGACACCCGACAGGGGCGGGAGAGCAGTACTTC
TRBV10-3	TRBJ2-7	few	TRBD1	CAISESKLGQGEQYF	TGTGCCATCAGTGAGTCGAAGTTAGGACAGGGCGAGCAGTACTTC
TRBV6-8	TRBJ2-1	many	NA	CASSWGGSSYNEQFF	TGTGCCAGCAGTTGGGGCGGCAGCTCCTACAATGAGCAGTTCTTC
TRBV15	TRBJ1-4	few	NA	CATSRDHWGRISTVF	TGTGCCACCAGCAGAGATCACTGGGGGCGAATTTCAACTGTTTTT
TRBV6-7	TRBJ1-1	few	NA	CASRDGGVAEAFF	TGTGCCAGCAGGGATGGGGGAGTTGCTGAAGCTTTCTTT
TRBV19	TRBJ1-5	NA	NA	CASSIGRDATNNQPQHF	TGTGCCAGTAGTATAGGGCGGGACGCAACTAACAATCAGCCCCAGCATTTT
TRBV11-3	TRBJ1-4	NA	NA	CASSQGLSATNEKLFF	TGTGCCAGCAGCCAGGGGTTATCGGCAACTAATGAAAAACTGTTTTTT
TRBV29-1	TRBJ2-1	large	TRBD2	CSVEDTTRTSAKNEQFF	TGCAGCGTTGAAGATACCACCCGGACTAGCGCCAAGAATGAGCAGTTCTTC
TRBV19	TRBJ1-1	NA	NA	CASSTIMNTEAFF	TGTGCCAGTAGTACCATAATGAACACTGAAGCTTTCTTT
TRBV11-3	TRBJ2-1	NA	NA	CASSRTDSSYNEQFF	TGTGCCAGCAGCCGGACTGATAGCTCCTACAATGAGCAGTTCTTC